This TCR beta chain appears in the sequencing data of a study of cytomegalovirus exposure and HLA in healthy donors. Study-wide background: The 95 to 150 validation repertoires used the same platform as the approximately 670 first-cohort repertoires, a later analysis reported.

Germline values: CDR1 MNHNS, CDR2 SASEGT. This CDR3 comprises 15 residues. The junction had 6 bases not matched to a gene; V was cut back by 0 bases and J by 9 bases. Assay: immunoSEQ multiplex PCR; the TCRdb copy retains only in-frame clones and omits some. The sample lists about 73,000 clones, about 95% occurring once. The source of this sequence is a man aged 18 to 30 in good health and CMV-seronegative. The chain carries TRBV6-1 and TRBJ1-5; 9 positions match TRBD1. The sample was PBMCs. The CDR3 loop reads CASSEAGTGFLPQHF. The CDR3 DNA follows: TGTGCCAGCAGTGAAGCAGGGACAGGGTTTTTGCCCCAGCATTTT.